This T cell receptor (beta chain) was captured in a study of PD-L1 blockade in urothelial cancer (dated by TCRdb to about 2017). General notes on the study: Every patient began therapy in the mid-2010s and was given atezolizumab 1,200 mg intravenously every 3 weeks. About 85% of the 29 patients were identified as males with urothelial cancer of bladder origin, and a prior smoking history was reported by 18 of 29 patients. Patients had an ECOG performance status of 0 or 1 and had received between 0 and 3 prior chemotherapy regimens. Blood samples were analyzed 3 weeks after the start of treatment (second dose) and 6 weeks after the start of treatment. Blood samples yielded a median of around 140,000 T cells and around 80,000 unique TCRs, with median clonality approximately 0.08. An exploratory multi-omic analysis was conducted of the somatic, immune and clinical correlates of response to PD-L1 blockade with atezolizumab in urothelial cancer. Pretreatment tumor samples, along with matched peripheral blood serially collected before and after atezolizumab treatment, were subjected to TCR sequencing. Progression-free survival longer than 6 months counted as durable clinical benefit, and TCR features were additionally tested against both progression-free and overall survival. In the same patients, pretreatment tumors underwent whole exome sequencing and RNA sequencing in addition to TCR sequencing. Durable clinical benefit was achieved by nine patients and was not achieved by 20 patients. Pretreatment blood TCR-seq was available for about 27 patients, at least one posttreatment blood collection was obtained for 25 or so patients, and tumor TCR-seq was available for 25 or so patients.

A note on this clone: Its target antigen remains unknown. Base-call qualities are not available, and no considerably larger clone is one nucleotide away.

The label giving this sample's time point can be read as: pretreatment peripheral blood. The cohort comprised fewer than 35 patients with locally advanced or metastatic urothelial carcinoma treated at Memorial Sloan Kettering on a trial protocol. Peripheral blood mononuclear cells were collected from each patient pretreatment and during treatment, giving between 1 and 8 total time points per patient. The Qiagen DNeasy Blood extraction kit was used to purify genomic DNA from total PBMCs and tumor samples. Collected pretreatment and during treatment, PBMCs were isolated and stored as previously described. The germline V gene supplies CDR1 MGHRA and CDR2 YSYEKL. Counted from cysteine to phenylalanine, this CDR3 has 16 amino acids. Just the 48-base CDR3 DNA is kept, in frame starting at base 1. Trimming leaves V shorter by 4 bases and J shorter by 1 base, with the junction holding 5 bases beyond the gene matches.

The full study reports these points: A pretreatment peripheral blood TCR clonality below the median was linked to improved progression-free and overall survival. Small sample size (n ≈ 29) and many exploratory analyses mean the results are intended to be hypothesis-generating. Patients with durable benefit showed greater expansion of tumor-associated TCR clones in peripheral blood 3 weeks after starting treatment (n of about 21, p = 0.022).

Synthetic TCR analog templates were spiked into each PCR to estimate absolute template abundance from read counts. Using the immunoSEQ assay, TCRbeta CDR3 regions were amplified from genomic DNA with bias-controlled V and J gene primers. Sequencing of rearranged TCRbeta segments was performed at approximately 20X coverage. In the original analysis: Sequencing errors were corrected by clustering, and CDR3s were annotated against IMGT so that V, D and J genes could be assigned. Downstream analyses used only productive TCRbeta rearrangements and left out out-of-frame or stop-codon sequences. To compute clonality, Shannon entropy was normalized by the log of the number of unique productive sequences and then subtracted from one. Fisher's exact test with Benjamini-Hochberg correction, at a threshold of adjusted p below 0.01, was used to find clones that differed between time points or between blood and tumor. TCRdb limited this immuneACCESS table to in-frame rearrangements with V and J called. A share of clones is missing; checked studies link under half to unresolved V genes, and the rest is unexplained. D and trimming come from the DNA, and the V and J calls and clone size come from that table. In all, the sample holds approximately 100,000 clones, and roughly 90% of those were seen once. 0.97% of the sample comes from the top ten.

The clonotype was recovered from a woman older than 75 with urothelial cancer. The receptor chain draws on TRBV4-1 and TRBJ2-7, with 12 junctional bases fitting TRBD2. The specimen was PBMCs, collected around atezolizumab (anti-PD-L1) treatment. The DNA is as follows: TGCGCCAGCAGCCCCCCCGGGACTAGCGGGTCCTACGAGCAGTACTTC. Its protein reads: CASSPPGTSGSYEQYF.